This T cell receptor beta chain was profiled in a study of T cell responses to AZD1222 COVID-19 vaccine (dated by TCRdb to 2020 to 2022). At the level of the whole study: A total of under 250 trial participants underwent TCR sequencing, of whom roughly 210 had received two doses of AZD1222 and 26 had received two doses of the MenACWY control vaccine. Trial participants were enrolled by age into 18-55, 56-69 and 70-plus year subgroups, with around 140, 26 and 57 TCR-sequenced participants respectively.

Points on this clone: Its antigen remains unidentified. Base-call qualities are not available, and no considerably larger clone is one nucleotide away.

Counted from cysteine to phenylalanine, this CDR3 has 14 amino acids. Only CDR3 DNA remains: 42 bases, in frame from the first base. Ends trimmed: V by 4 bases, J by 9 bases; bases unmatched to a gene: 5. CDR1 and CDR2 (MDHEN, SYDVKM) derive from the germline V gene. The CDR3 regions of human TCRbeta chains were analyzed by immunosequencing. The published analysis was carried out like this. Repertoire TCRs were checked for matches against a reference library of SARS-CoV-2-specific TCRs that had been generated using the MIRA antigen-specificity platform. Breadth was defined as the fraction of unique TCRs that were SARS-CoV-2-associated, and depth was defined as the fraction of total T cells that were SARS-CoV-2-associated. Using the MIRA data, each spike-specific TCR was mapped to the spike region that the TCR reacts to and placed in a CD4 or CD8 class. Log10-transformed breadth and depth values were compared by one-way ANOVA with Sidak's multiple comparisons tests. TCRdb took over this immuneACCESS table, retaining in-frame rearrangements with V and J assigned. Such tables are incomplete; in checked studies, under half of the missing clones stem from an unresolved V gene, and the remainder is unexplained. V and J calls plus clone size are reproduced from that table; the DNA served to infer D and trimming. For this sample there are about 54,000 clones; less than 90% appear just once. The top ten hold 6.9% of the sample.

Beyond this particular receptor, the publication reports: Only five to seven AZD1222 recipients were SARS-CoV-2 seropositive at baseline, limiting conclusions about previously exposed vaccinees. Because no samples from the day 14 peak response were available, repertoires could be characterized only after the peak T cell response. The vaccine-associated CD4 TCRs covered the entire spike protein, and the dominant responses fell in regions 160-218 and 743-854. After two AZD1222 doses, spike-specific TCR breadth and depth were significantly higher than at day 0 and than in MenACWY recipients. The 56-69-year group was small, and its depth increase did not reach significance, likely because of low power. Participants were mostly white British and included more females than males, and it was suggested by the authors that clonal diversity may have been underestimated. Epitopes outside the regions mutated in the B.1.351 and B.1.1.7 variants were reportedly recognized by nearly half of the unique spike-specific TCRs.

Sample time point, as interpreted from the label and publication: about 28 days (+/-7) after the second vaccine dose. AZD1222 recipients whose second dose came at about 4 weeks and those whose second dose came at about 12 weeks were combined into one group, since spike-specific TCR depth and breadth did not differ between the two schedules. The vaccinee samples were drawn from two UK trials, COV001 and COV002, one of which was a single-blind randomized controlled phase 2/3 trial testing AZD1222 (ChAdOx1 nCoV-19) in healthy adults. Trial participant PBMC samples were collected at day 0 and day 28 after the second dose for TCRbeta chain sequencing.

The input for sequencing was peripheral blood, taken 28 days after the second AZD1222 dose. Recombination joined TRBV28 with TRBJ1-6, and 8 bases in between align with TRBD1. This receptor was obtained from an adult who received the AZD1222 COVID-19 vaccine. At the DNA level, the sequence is TGTGCCAGCAGTTCGGGACAGGTTGGTTCACCCCTCCACTTT. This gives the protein CASSSGQVGSPLHF.